This TCR beta chain derives from a study of blood T cell repertoires in COVID-19. TCRdb keeps only in-frame clones here, not all; method: immunoSEQ multiplex PCR. The table includes about 670,000 clones, 85% to 90% detected once. Sequencing input: peripheral blood. This clonotype was sampled from a young woman with acute or convalescent COVID-19.

The chain's CDR3 is CASSKQGWAEAFF. For the CDR3, the DNA is TGTGCCAGCAGCAAACAGGGGTGGGCTGAAGCTTTCTTT. The gene calls are TRBV21-1 and TRBJ1-1; the table's D call TRBD1 went unverified against the DNA. TRBV21-1 has pseudogene status. The CDR3 loop spans 13 amino acids.